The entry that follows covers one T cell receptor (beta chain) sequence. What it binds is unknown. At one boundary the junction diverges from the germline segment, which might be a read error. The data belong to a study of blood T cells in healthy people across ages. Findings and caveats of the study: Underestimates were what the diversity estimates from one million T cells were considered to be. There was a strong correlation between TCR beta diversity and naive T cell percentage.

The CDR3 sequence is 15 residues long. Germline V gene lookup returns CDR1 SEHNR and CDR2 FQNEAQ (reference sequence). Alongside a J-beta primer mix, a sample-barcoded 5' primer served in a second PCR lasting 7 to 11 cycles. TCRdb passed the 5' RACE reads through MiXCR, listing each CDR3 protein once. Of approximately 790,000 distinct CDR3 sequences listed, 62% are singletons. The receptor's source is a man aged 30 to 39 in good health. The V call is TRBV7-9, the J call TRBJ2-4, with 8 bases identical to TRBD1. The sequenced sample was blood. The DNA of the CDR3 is TGTGCCAGCACCCTGACAGGGGAGGATGAAAACATTCGGTACTTC. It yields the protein CASTLTGEDENIRYF.